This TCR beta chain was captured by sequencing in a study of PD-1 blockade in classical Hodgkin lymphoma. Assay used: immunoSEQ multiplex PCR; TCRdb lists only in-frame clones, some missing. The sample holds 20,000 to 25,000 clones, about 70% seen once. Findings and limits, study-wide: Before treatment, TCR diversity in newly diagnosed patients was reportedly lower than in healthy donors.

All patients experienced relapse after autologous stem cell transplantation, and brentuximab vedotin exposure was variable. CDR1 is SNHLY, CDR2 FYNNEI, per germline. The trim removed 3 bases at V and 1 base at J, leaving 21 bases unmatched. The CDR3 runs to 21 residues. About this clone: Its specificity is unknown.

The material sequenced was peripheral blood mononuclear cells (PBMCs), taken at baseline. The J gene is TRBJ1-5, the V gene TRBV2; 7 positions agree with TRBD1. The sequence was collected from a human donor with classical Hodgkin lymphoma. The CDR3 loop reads CASSDRFQWVDRSTSNQPQHF. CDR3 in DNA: TGTGCCAGCAGTGACCGGTTTCAATGGGTGGACAGGAGTACGAGCAATCAGCCCCAGCATTTT.